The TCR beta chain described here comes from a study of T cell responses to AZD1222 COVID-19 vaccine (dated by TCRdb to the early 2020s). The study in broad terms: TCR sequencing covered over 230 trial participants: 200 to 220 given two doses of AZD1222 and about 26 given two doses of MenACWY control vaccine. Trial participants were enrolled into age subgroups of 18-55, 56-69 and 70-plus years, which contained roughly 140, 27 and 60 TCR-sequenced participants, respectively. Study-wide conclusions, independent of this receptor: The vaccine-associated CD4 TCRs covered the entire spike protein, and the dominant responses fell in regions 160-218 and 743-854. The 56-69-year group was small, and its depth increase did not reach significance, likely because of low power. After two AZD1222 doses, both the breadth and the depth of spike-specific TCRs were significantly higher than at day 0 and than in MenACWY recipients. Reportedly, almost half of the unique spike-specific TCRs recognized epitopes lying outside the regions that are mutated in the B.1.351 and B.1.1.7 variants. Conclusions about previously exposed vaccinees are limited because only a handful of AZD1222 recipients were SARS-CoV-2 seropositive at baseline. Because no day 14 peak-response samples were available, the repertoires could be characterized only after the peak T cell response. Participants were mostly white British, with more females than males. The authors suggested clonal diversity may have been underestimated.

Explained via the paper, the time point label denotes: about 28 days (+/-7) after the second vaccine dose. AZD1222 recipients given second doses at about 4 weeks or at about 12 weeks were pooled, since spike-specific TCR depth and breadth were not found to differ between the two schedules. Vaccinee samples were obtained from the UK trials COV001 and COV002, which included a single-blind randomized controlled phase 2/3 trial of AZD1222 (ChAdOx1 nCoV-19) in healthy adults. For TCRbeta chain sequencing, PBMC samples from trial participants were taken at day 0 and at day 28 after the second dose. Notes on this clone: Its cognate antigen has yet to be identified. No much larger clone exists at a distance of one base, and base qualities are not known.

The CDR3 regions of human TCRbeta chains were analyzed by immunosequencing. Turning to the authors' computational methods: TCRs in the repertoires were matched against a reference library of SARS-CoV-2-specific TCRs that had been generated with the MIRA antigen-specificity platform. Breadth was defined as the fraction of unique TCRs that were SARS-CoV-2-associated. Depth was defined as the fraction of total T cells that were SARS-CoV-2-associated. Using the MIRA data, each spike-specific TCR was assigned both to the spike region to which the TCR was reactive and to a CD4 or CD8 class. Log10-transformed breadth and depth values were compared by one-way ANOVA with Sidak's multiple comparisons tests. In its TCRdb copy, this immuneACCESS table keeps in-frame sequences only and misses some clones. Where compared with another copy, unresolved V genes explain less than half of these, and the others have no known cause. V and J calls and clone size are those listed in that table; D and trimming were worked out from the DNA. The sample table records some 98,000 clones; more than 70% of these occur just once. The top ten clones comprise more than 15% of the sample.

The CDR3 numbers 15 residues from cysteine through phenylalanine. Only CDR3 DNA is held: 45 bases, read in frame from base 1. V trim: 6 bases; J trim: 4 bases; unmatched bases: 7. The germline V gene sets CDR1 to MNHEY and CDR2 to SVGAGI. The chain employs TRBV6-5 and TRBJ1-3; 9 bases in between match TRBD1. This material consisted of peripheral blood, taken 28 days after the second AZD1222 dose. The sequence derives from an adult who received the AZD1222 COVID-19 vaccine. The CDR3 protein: CASSGQGIQGNTIYF. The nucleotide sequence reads TGTGCCAGCAGCGGACAGGGGATTCAAGGAAACACCATATATTTT.